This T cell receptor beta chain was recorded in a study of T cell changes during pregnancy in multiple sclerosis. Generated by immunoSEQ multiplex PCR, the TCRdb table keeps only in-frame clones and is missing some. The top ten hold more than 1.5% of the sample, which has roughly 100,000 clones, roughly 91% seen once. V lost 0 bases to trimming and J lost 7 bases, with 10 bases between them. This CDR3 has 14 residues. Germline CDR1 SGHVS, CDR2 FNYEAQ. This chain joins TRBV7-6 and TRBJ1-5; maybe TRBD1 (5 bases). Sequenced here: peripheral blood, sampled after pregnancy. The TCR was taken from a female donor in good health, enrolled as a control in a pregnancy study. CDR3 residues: CASSLAEGRQPQHF. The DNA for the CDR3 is TGTGCCAGCAGCTTAGCGGAGGGGAGACAGCCCCAGCATTTT. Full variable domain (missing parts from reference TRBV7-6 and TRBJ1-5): GAGVSQSPRYKVTKRGQDVALRCDPISGHVSLYWYRQALGQGPEFLTYFNYEAQQDKSGLPNDRFSAERPEGSISTLTIQRTEQRDSAMYRCASSLAEGRQPQHFGDGTRLSIL.